Below, 27 T cell receptor beta chains from the same sample are listed, as sequenced in a study of beta chain features in type 1 diabetes. The investigators reverse transcribed all of the isolated RNA, so they sequenced expressed TCRB transcripts. Assay used: immunoSEQ multiplex PCR; TCRdb lists only in-frame clones, some missing. This table holds about 220,000 clones, about a tenth found once. The sample was central memory CD4+ T cells from blood. These receptors all stem from a man between 18 and 29 years old in good health.

V gene TRBV29-1 combines with J gene TRBJ2-1; TRBD1 agrees at 10 bases. CDR3 length: 13 amino acids. V was clipped by 3 bases and J by 8 bases; unmatched bases: 4. Per the germline V gene, CDR1 is SQVTM and CDR2 is ANQGSEA. CDR3 amino acids: CSVDGTGVDEQFF. CDR3 DNA: TGCAGCGTTGATGGGACAGGGGTGGATGAGCAGTTCTTC.

CDR3 nucleotide sequence: TGTGCCAGTCGGACATACTATGGCTACACCTTC. Amino acid sequence: CASRTYYGYTF. This sequence joins TRBV6-5 and TRBJ1-2, with D perhaps TRBD1 (5 bases). Germline V gives CDR1 MNHEY, CDR2 SVGAGI. Trimming stripped 9 bases from V and 3 bases from J, with 8 bases between. The CDR3 runs to 11 residues.

This clone was detected a few times. The chain joins TRBV29-1 to TRBJ1-1, with D unresolved. From germline, CDR1 is SQVTM and CDR2 ANQGSEA. This CDR3 has 13 residues. Trimming stripped 4 bases from V and 3 bases from J, with 12 bases between. Here the CDR3 reads CSVGGTDYTEAFF. The CDR3 nucleotides are TGCAGCGTTGGAGGAACAGACTACACTGAAGCTTTCTTT.

The chain uses TRBV7-3 and TRBJ2-1; tentatively, D is TRBD2 (6 bases). The CDR3 covers 14 residues. Germline CDR1 and CDR2: SGHTA and FQGTGA. Trimming stripped 7 bases from V and 4 bases from J, with 14 bases between. The CDR3 DNA reads TGTGCCAGCAAGTTGGTAGCGGATTACAATGAGCAGTTCTTC. Its translation: CASKLVADYNEQFF.

The J gene is TRBJ2-1, the V gene TRBV2; 13 nucleotides align to TRBD2. The CDR3 is made up of 16 amino acids. The V gene's germline CDR1 is SNHLY and CDR2 FYNNEI. V shed 5 bases, J shed 3 bases, and the junction held 4 bases outside the gene matches. CDR3 amino acids: CASSSRLAGGYNEQFF. The CDR3 nucleotides read TGTGCCAGCAGTTCCCGACTAGCGGGAGGCTACAATGAGCAGTTCTTC.

V is TRBV15 and J is TRBJ2-2; 7 bases line up with TRBD1. This CDR3 has 14 residues. The V gene's germline CDR1 is LNHNV and CDR2 YYDKDF (reference sequence). V lost 8 bases to trimming and J lost 1 base; unmatched junction nucleotides: 4. For the CDR3, the DNA is TGTGCCACCGAGAGGGGGCTGAACACCGGGGAGCTGTTTTTT. Translating gives CATERGLNTGELFF.

This rearrangement joins TRBV11-2 to TRBJ2-1, with D possibly being TRBD2 (5 bases). The CDR3 length is 14 residues. Germline assignment: CDR1 SGHAT and CDR2 FQNNGV. V lost 2 bases and J lost 5, with 10 bases in between. The CDR3 DNA follows: TGTGCCAGCAGCTTAACGGGATCACACAATGAGCAGTTCTTC. Translated: CASSLTGSHNEQFF.

The rearrangement links TRBV5-6 to TRBJ1-1; the D is unclear. V was pared by 1 base and J by 6 bases, with 7 bases between. Germline V gene sequence: CDR1 SGHDT, CDR2 YYEEEE. This CDR3 comprises 12 residues. The CDR3 bases are TGTGCCAGCAGCTTGACGACGGCTGAAGCTTTCTTT. As protein: CASSLTTAEAFF. The complete variable domain, with remaining parts taken from reference TRBV5-6 and TRBJ1-1, reads DAGVTQSPTHLIKTRGQQVTLRCSPKSGHDTVSWYQQALGQGPQFIFQYYEEEERQRGNFPDRFSGHQFPNYSSELNVNALLLGDSALYLCASSLTTAEAFFGQGTRLTVV.

The gene calls are TRBV9 and TRBJ2-7, with 9 positions matching TRBD2. The V gene end was trimmed by 2 bases and the J gene end by 6 bases; junction bases not matched to a gene: 6. The CDR3 has 14 amino acids. Germline V gene sequence: CDR1 SGDLS, CDR2 YYNGEE. The CDR3 loop reads CASSVDSGRSEQYF. DNA for the CDR3: TGTGCCAGCAGCGTTGATAGCGGGAGAAGCGAGCAGTACTTC.

This clone was recorded a few times. The rearrangement joins TRBV30 to TRBJ1-1, with TRBD1 matching over 7 bases. Losses at the gene ends were 0 bases for V and 0 bases for J; bases not matched to a gene: 4. Germline values: CDR1 GTSNPN, CDR2 SVGIG (reference sequence). The CDR3 length is 15 residues. The CDR3 sequence: CAWSVPDRLNTEAFF. CDR3 nucleotide sequence: TGTGCCTGGAGTGTTCCGGACAGGCTGAACACTGAAGCTTTCTTT. The full variable domain, in which reference TRBV30 and TRBJ1-1 provide the parts outside the CDR3, is SQTIHQWPATLVQPVGSPLSLECTVEGTSNPNLYWYRQAAGRGLQLLFYSVGIGQISSEVPQNLSASRPQDRQFILSSKKLLLSDSGFYLCAWSVPDRLNTEAFFGQGTRLTVV.

The V call is TRBV5-6, the J call TRBJ2-5; D is perhaps TRBD1 (6 bases). In germline, CDR1 is SGHDT, CDR2 YYEEEE. The length of the CDR3 is 14 residues. Trimming took 3 bases from V and 4 from J, leaving 13 bases between them. CDR3 sequence reads: CASSSTGRGETQYF. In DNA form, the CDR3 reads TGTGCCAGCAGCTCAACAGGGCGCGGAGAGACCCAGTACTTC.

This clone was picked up a small number of times. The V call is TRBV4-2, the J call TRBJ2-1; D could derive from TRBD1 or TRBD2 (5 bases each). This CDR3 spans 14 amino acids. V was clipped by 2 bases and J by 8 bases, with 13 bases between them. CDR1 and CDR2 (germline): LGHNA, YNFKEQ. Here the CDR3 reads CASSQNRQRDEQFF. CDR3 coding DNA: TGTGCCAGCAGCCAAAACCGACAGAGGGATGAGCAGTTCTTC.

This clone was detected only a few times. V and J are TRBV30 and TRBJ1-5; TRBD1 might be the D (6 bases). The CDR3 runs 15 residues. Trimming removed 2 bases at V and 4 bases at J, with 15 bases between. CDR1 and CDR2 (germline): GTSNPN, SVGIG (reference sequence). The CDR3 DNA follows: TGTGCCTGGAGTAGGGGGACACAGGGAAATCAGCCCCAGCATTTT. Translation gives CAWSRGTQGNQPQHF.

The V gene is TRBV5-4, the J gene TRBJ2-3; 11 nucleotides line up with TRBD2. This CDR3 region has 18 residues. Germline V gene sequence: CDR1 SGHNT, CDR2 YYREEE (reference sequence). After removal of 0 bases from V and 6 bases from J, the junction contained 12 bases not matched to a gene. The CDR3 protein is CASSLGRTSGSVLDTQYF. The CDR3 bases are TGTGCCAGCAGCTTGGGGCGTACTAGCGGGAGTGTGTTGGATACGCAGTATTTT.

The chain couples TRBV28 to TRBJ2-3; D is unclear. The V gene's germline CDR1 is MDHEN and CDR2 SYDVKM. Trimming removed 5 bases from V and 11 bases from J, with 11 bases in between. The CDR3 has 11 residues. CDR3: CASSTSDLQYF. For the CDR3, the DNA is TGTGCCAGCAGTACCTCGGACCTGCAGTATTTT.

J is TRBJ2-7 and V is TRBV5-1; a weak D match, TRBD1 (5 bases). The CDR3 is made up of 14 amino acids. Germline-derived CDR1 and CDR2 are SGHRS and YFSETQ. V shed 4 bases and J shed 3 bases, with 14 bases lying between them. This CDR3 is CASSLDSVVYEQYF. The CDR3 DNA sequence: TGCGCCAGCAGCCTCGACAGCGTCGTCTACGAGCAGTACTTC.

This chain connects TRBV25-1 to TRBJ1-4, with a possible D match to TRBD1 (6 bases). V shed 0 bases and J shed 8 bases, with 7 bases lying between them. Germline CDR1 reads MGHDK; CDR2 reads SYGVNS. The CDR3 extends over 13 amino acids. The CDR3 nucleotides are TGTGCCAGCAGTGAATATGGGGGCGAAAAACTGTTTTTT. Amino acids: CASSEYGGEKLFF.

This chain links TRBV7-9 with TRBJ2-3; TRBD2 agrees at 7 bases. Germline CDR1 and CDR2: SEHNR and FQNEAQ (reference sequence). After removal of 4 bases from V and 0 bases from J, the junction contained 10 bases not matched to a gene. The CDR3 has 17 residues. CDR3 residues: CASSSPSGGRSTDTQYF. DNA for the CDR3: TGTGCCAGCAGCTCCCCTTCGGGCGGGAGAAGCACAGATACGCAGTATTTT. Complete variable domain (other parts from reference TRBV7-9 and TRBJ2-3): DTGVSQNPRHKITKRGQNVTFRCDPISEHNRLYWYRQTLGQGPEFLTYFQNEAQLEKSRLLSDRFSAERPKGSFSTLEIQRTEQGDSAMYLCASSSPSGGRSTDTQYFGPGTRLTVL.

The V and J genes are TRBV9 and TRBJ1-1; D remains unclear. Per the germline V gene, CDR1 is SGDLS and CDR2 is YYNGEE. V lost 4 bases to trimming and J lost 4 bases, with 8 bases between them. The CDR3 runs to 12 residues. Here the CDR3 DNA reads TGTGCCAGCAGCAGTTGGGGCACTGAAGCTTTCTTT. Its translation: CASSSWGTEAFF.

V and J are TRBV7-9 and TRBJ1-2; D is perhaps TRBD1 (5 bases). V was shortened by 5 bases and J by 3 bases, with 10 bases between the two germline ends. CDR1 and CDR2 from the germline V gene are SEHNR and FQNEAQ (reference sequence). This CDR3 comprises 13 residues. The chain's CDR3 is CASSPQVYYGYTF. The DNA for the CDR3 is TGTGCCAGCAGCCCACAGGTCTACTATGGCTACACCTTC.

This clone was detected only a few times. The chain recombines TRBV5-1 with TRBJ1-1; no clear D gene. This CDR3 is built from 14 residues. Deletions cut 1 base from V and 0 bases from J, with 7 bases between. The germline V gene encodes CDR1 SGHRS and CDR2 YFSETQ. The CDR3 bases are TGCGCCAGCAGCTTGTTCACTATGAACACTGAAGCTTTCTTT. It is translated as CASSLFTMNTEAFF.

This clone was picked up many times. J is TRBJ2-1 and V is TRBV7-2; D is unclear. CDR3 length equals 14 residues. Germline lookup yields CDR1 SGHTA and CDR2 FQGNSA. V gave up 5 bases and J gave up 2 bases, with 10 bases separating them. The CDR3 sequence: CASSLVRTYNEQFF. The DNA for the CDR3 is TGTGCCAGCAGCCTCGTTCGCACCTACAATGAGCAGTTCTTC.

This clone was seen only a few times. This chain uses TRBV7-2 with TRBJ2-7; D uncertain. V lost 1 base, J lost 3 bases, and 7 bases lay in between. This CDR3 is 13 amino acids long. CDR1 is SGHTA and CDR2 is FQGNSA in the germline V gene. CDR3 DNA: TGTGCCAGCAGCTTAGTTTTCGGCTACGAGCAGTACTTC. Amino acids: CASSLVFGYEQYF. Variable domain in full (rest from reference TRBV7-2 and TRBJ2-7): GAGVSQSPSNKVTEKGKDVELRCDPISGHTALYWYRQSLGQGLEFLIYFQGNSAPDKSGLPSDRFSAERTGGSVSTLTIQRTQQEDSAVYLCASSLVFGYEQYFGPGTRLTVT.

This sequence joins TRBV30 and TRBJ1-2, with D maybe TRBD1 (6 bases). The CDR3 sequence is 13 residues long. V was shortened by 5 bases and J by 8 bases, with 18 bases between the two germline ends. Per the germline V gene, CDR1 is GTSNPN and CDR2 is SVGIG (reference sequence). The DNA of the CDR3 is TGTGCCTGGGCCCTACAGGGATCCCACGGCTACACCTTC. It is translated as CAWALQGSHGYTF.

CDR3 DNA: TGTGCCAGCAGCTGGGGGGGCCTCCGGGAGACCCAGTACTTC. It translates to CASSWGGLRETQYF. V gene TRBV5-4 combines with J gene TRBJ2-5; D may be TRBD2 (7 bases). V gave up 3 bases and J gave up 5 bases, with 14 bases separating them. The germline CDR1 and CDR2 sequences are SGHNT and YYREEE (reference sequence). CDR3 size: 14 residues.

The chain links TRBV2 to TRBJ2-1; 8 bases are a match to TRBD2. V lost 5 bases and J lost 0; bases outside the gene matches: 6. This CDR3 has 16 amino acids. Germline V lookup: CDR1 SNHLY, CDR2 FYNNEI. The CDR3 reads CASSYRAGVSYNEQFF. As DNA, the CDR3 is TGTGCCAGCAGTTATCGAGCGGGAGTCTCCTACAATGAGCAGTTCTTC.

This clone was recorded a few times. The chain carries TRBV30 and TRBJ2-1; 8 nucleotides align to TRBD2. Germline CDR1 and CDR2: GTSNPN and SVGIG (reference sequence). V gave up 3 bases and J gave up 5 bases; unmatched junction bases: 6. The CDR3 is 14 residues long. The CDR3 bases are TGTGCCTGGAGGCAAGCGGGAGACCACAATGAGCAGTTCTTC. This translates into CAWRQAGDHNEQFF.